This T cell receptor beta chain was obtained from a study of CD8 T cells in ankylosing spondylitis. The germline V gene encodes CDR1 SGHRS and CDR2 YFSETQ. This CDR3 region has 15 residues. V lost 2 bases, J lost 5 bases, and 4 bases stayed unmatched. General observations from the study: Disease-linked clones bore a CD8+ phenotype, appearing relatively rarely in peripheral blood. The study identified a TCR beta motif of under ten highly homologous variants that appeared characteristic of ankylosing spondylitis blood. Disease-linked clones reportedly showed significant enrichment in matched ankylosing spondylitis synovial fluid.

The sample holds many counts of this clonotype. The antigen is unknown. As the method for making TCR beta libraries, quantitative 5'-RACE with molecular barcodes was used. TCRdb recomputed calls from the 5' RACE reads with MiXCR, one row per CDR3 protein. The sample lists just under 350,000 distinct CDR3 sequences; 14% to 15% were seen once. The sample taken for sequencing was blood, either unsorted or a sorted T cell fraction (not recorded which). This chain uses TRBV5-1 with TRBJ2-2; 9 nucleotides line up with TRBD1. The origin of this receptor is a male donor with ankylosing spondylitis or in good health (not recorded which). The CDR3 DNA reads TGCGCCAGCAGCTTTGAACAGGGGGCGACCGGGGAGCTGTTTTTT. Its translation: CASSFEQGATGELFF.